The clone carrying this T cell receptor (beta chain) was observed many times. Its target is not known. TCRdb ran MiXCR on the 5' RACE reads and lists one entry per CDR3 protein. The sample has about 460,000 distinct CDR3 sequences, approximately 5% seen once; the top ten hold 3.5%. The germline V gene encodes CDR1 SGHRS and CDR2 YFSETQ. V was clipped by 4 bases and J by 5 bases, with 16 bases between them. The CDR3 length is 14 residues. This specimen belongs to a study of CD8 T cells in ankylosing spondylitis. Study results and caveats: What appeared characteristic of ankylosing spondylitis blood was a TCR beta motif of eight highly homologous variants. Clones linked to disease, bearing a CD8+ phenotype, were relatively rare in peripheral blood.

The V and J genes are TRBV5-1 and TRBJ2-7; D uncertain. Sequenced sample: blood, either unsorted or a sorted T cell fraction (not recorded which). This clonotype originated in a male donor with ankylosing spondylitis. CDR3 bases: TGCGCCAGCAGCGCAGATATGCGGAGCGACGAGCAGTACTTC. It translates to CASSADMRSDEQYF.